This is a list of T cell receptor beta chains from one sample in a study of cytomegalovirus exposure and HLA in healthy donors. Clones were sequenced by immunoSEQ multiplex PCR, and TCRdb holds only the in-frame ones, with some missing. In the table there are 100,000 to 150,000 clones, around 74% of which are singletons. Sequencing used PBMCs. The receptors here all came from a male donor in good health and CMV-seronegative. Both conserved end residues are part of each CDR3. D genes are given only for firm matches. Clone sizes are given selectively: once, few, many, or a class where the clone is expanded.

v_call: TRBV27; clone_size: few; d_call: TRBD1; j_call: TRBJ1-2; cdr3_aa: CASSFDRVYGYTF; cdr3_nt: TGTGCCAGCAGTTTCGACAGGGTCTATGGCTACACCTTC
v_call: TRBV2; clone_size: NA; d_call: TRBD1; j_call: TRBJ2-7; cdr3_aa: CASSLLGQGFSYEQYF; cdr3_nt: TGTGCCAGCAGCCTTCTAGGACAGGGTTTCTCCTACGAGCAGTACTTC
v_call: TRBV6-5; clone_size: NA; d_call: NA; j_call: TRBJ1-4; cdr3_aa: CASAERGYSNEKLFF; cdr3_nt: TGTGCCAGCGCCGAGCGGGGATACAGTAATGAAAAACTGTTTTTT
v_call: TRBV10-3; clone_size: NA; d_call: NA; j_call: TRBJ2-7; cdr3_aa: CASTRDLYEQYF; cdr3_nt: TGTGCCTCAACGCGGGATCTCTACGAGCAGTACTTC
v_call: TRBV6-9; clone_size: NA; d_call: TRBD2; j_call: TRBJ2-1; cdr3_aa: CASSPGLAVDTGSYNEQFF; cdr3_nt: TGTGCCAGCAGTCCGGGACTAGCGGTCGACACGGGCTCCTACAATGAGCAGTTCTTC
v_call: TRBV5-5; clone_size: once; d_call: TRBD1; j_call: TRBJ1-1; cdr3_aa: CASSTRTGVNTEAFF; cdr3_nt: TGTGCCAGCAGCACGAGGACAGGGGTGAACACTGAAGCTTTCTTT
v_call: TRBV30; clone_size: NA; d_call: NA; j_call: TRBJ2-5; cdr3_aa: CAYAQETQYF; cdr3_nt: TGTGCCTATGCGCAAGAGACCCAGTACTTC
v_call: TRBV19; clone_size: NA; d_call: NA; j_call: TRBJ2-4; cdr3_aa: CASSPTVALAKNIQYF; cdr3_nt: TGTGCCAGTAGTCCCACAGTGGCCCTAGCCAAAAACATTCAGTACTTC
v_call: TRBV6-6; clone_size: NA; d_call: NA; j_call: TRBJ1-2; cdr3_aa: CASSYGHASSGYTF; cdr3_nt: TGTGCCAGCAGTTACGGACATGCCAGCTCTGGCTACACCTTC
v_call: TRBV7-9; clone_size: NA; d_call: NA; j_call: TRBJ2-2; cdr3_aa: CASSSGTRNTGELFF; cdr3_nt: TGTGCCAGCAGCTCCGGGACACGGAACACCGGGGAGCTGTTTTTT
v_call: TRBV7-2; clone_size: NA; d_call: NA; j_call: TRBJ2-7; cdr3_aa: CASSLAGGGLLSYEQYF; cdr3_nt: TGTGCCAGCAGCTTAGCGGGTGGGGGCCTCCTCTCCTACGAGCAGTACTTC
v_call: TRBV5-4; clone_size: NA; d_call: TRBD2; j_call: TRBJ2-1; cdr3_aa: CASSLGGRGAPYNEQFF; cdr3_nt: TGTGCCAGCAGCTTGGGGGGGCGGGGGGCTCCCTACAATGAGCAGTTCTTC
v_call: TRBV10-3; clone_size: once; d_call: TRBD1; j_call: TRBJ2-6; cdr3_aa: CAISEEPGQASGANVLTF; cdr3_nt: TGTGCCATCAGTGAGGAGCCGGGACAGGCTTCTGGGGCCAACGTCCTGACTTTC
v_call: TRBV27; clone_size: NA; d_call: NA; j_call: TRBJ2-7; cdr3_aa: CAMARGDPYEQYF; cdr3_nt: TGTGCAATGGCTAGGGGCGACCCTTACGAGCAGTACTTC
v_call: TRBV25-1; clone_size: NA; d_call: TRBD2; j_call: TRBJ2-1; cdr3_aa: CASSPRLAGNNNEQFF; cdr3_nt: TGTGCCAGCAGCCCACGACTAGCGGGGAACAACAATGAGCAGTTCTTC
v_call: TRBV6-1; clone_size: few; d_call: NA; j_call: TRBJ1-1; cdr3_aa: CASSPEGELNTEAFF; cdr3_nt: TGTGCCAGCAGCCCCGAGGGTGAGTTGAACACTGAAGCTTTCTTT
v_call: TRBV29-1; clone_size: NA; d_call: NA; j_call: TRBJ2-3; cdr3_aa: CSVAGNTDTQYF; cdr3_nt: TGCAGCGTCGCCGGGAACACAGATACGCAGTATTTT
v_call: TRBV19; clone_size: NA; d_call: TRBD2; j_call: TRBJ2-7; cdr3_aa: CASSISGRSYEQYF; cdr3_nt: TGTGCCAGTAGTATTAGCGGGAGATCCTACGAGCAGTACTTC
v_call: TRBV5-3; clone_size: few; d_call: TRBD1; j_call: TRBJ2-7; cdr3_aa: CARSGRGPWEQYF; cdr3_nt: TGTGCCAGATCGGGCAGGGGGCCGTGGGAGCAGTACTTC
v_call: TRBV4-3; clone_size: few; d_call: NA; j_call: TRBJ2-3; cdr3_aa: CASSQEAVADTQYF; cdr3_nt: TGCGCCAGCAGCCAAGAGGCGGTGGCAGATACGCAGTATTTT
v_call: TRBV7-6; clone_size: NA; d_call: TRBD1; j_call: TRBJ1-4; cdr3_aa: CASSLGQGNEKLFF; cdr3_nt: TGTGCCAGCAGCTTGGGACAGGGAAATGAAAAACTGTTTTTT
v_call: TRBV2; clone_size: once; d_call: NA; j_call: TRBJ1-3; cdr3_aa: CASVRTAENTIYF; cdr3_nt: TGTGCCAGCGTAAGGACAGCCGAAAACACCATATATTTT
v_call: TRBV7-2; clone_size: NA; d_call: TRBD1; j_call: TRBJ1-2; cdr3_aa: CASSLFRRDREDYGYTF; cdr3_nt: TGTGCCAGCAGCTTATTTAGGCGGGACAGGGAGGACTATGGCTACACCTTC
v_call: TRBV28; clone_size: NA; d_call: NA; j_call: TRBJ1-5; cdr3_aa: CASSLGISGYQPQHF; cdr3_nt: TGTGCCAGCAGTTTAGGGATCTCGGGATATCAGCCCCAGCATTTT
v_call: TRBV2; clone_size: few; d_call: TRBD1; j_call: TRBJ1-1; cdr3_aa: CASSGVPGTGHLDTEAFF; cdr3_nt: TGTGCCAGCAGCGGAGTGCCCGGGACAGGGCACTTGGACACTGAAGCTTTCTTT
v_call: TRBV19; clone_size: NA; d_call: NA; j_call: TRBJ1-1; cdr3_aa: CASSRGGAEAFF; cdr3_nt: TGTGCCAGTAGTAGGGGAGGCGCTGAAGCTTTCTTT
v_call: TRBV7-9; clone_size: NA; d_call: NA; j_call: TRBJ1-1; cdr3_aa: CASRFMNTEAFF; cdr3_nt: TGTGCCAGCAGGTTCATGAACACTGAAGCTTTCTTT
v_call: TRBV5-4; clone_size: NA; d_call: NA; j_call: TRBJ2-7; cdr3_aa: CASSPSGGYEQYF; cdr3_nt: TGTGCCAGCAGCCCCTCCGGGGGATACGAGCAGTACTTC
v_call: TRBV28; clone_size: NA; d_call: TRBD1; j_call: TRBJ2-7; cdr3_aa: CASTRTGGSYEQYF; cdr3_nt: TGTGCCAGCACTCGGACAGGGGGCTCCTACGAGCAGTACTTC
v_call: TRBV6-5; clone_size: NA; d_call: TRBD2; j_call: TRBJ2-1; cdr3_aa: CASIRLAGEGEQFF; cdr3_nt: TGTGCCAGCATTCGACTAGCGGGAGAGGGTGAGCAGTTCTTC
v_call: TRBV28; clone_size: few; d_call: TRBD2; j_call: TRBJ2-7; cdr3_aa: CASSPPKGGPSYEQYF; cdr3_nt: TGTGCCAGCAGTCCTCCGAAGGGAGGGCCTTCCTACGAGCAGTACTTC
v_call: TRBV7-8; clone_size: NA; d_call: TRBD1; j_call: TRBJ2-7; cdr3_aa: CASSFGTDLPYEQYF; cdr3_nt: TGTGCCAGCAGCTTTGGGACAGATTTACCCTACGAGCAGTACTTC
v_call: TRBV7-9; clone_size: NA; d_call: NA; j_call: TRBJ2-1; cdr3_aa: CASSLGQFNEQFF; cdr3_nt: TGTGCCAGCAGCTTAGGGCAATTCAATGAGCAGTTCTTC
v_call: TRBV28; clone_size: NA; d_call: TRBD2; j_call: TRBJ2-1; cdr3_aa: CASSLGLQGGRGEQFF; cdr3_nt: TGTGCCAGCAGTTTAGGCCTCCAAGGAGGGAGGGGTGAGCAGTTCTTC
v_call: TRBV28; clone_size: NA; d_call: TRBD1; j_call: TRBJ1-2; cdr3_aa: CASSLPDRNYGYTF; cdr3_nt: TGTGCCAGCAGCCTTCCGGACAGGAACTATGGCTACACCTTC
v_call: TRBV11-1; clone_size: NA; d_call: NA; j_call: TRBJ2-7; cdr3_aa: CASSSGTPYEQYF; cdr3_nt: TGTGCCAGCAGCTCGGGGACACCCTACGAGCAGTACTTC
v_call: TRBV30; clone_size: NA; d_call: NA; j_call: TRBJ2-7; cdr3_aa: CAWSDLDTSYDEQYF; cdr3_nt: TGTGCCTGGAGTGATCTGGACACGTCCTACGACGAGCAGTACTTC
v_call: TRBV6-1; clone_size: few; d_call: NA; j_call: TRBJ2-7; cdr3_aa: CASSPGYSYEQYF; cdr3_nt: TGTGCCAGCAGCCCCGGGTACTCCTACGAGCAGTACTTC
v_call: TRBV6-1; clone_size: few; d_call: NA; j_call: TRBJ1-1; cdr3_aa: CASMRRVETEAFF; cdr3_nt: TGTGCCAGCATGCGCAGGGTAGAGACTGAAGCTTTCTTT
v_call: TRBV7-8; clone_size: NA; d_call: TRBD2; j_call: TRBJ2-7; cdr3_aa: CASSLGLAGGLYEQYF; cdr3_nt: TGTGCCAGCAGCTTAGGTCTAGCGGGAGGTTTGTACGAGCAGTACTTC